The entry below describes one TCR beta chain. Its antigen is not known. These data belong to a study of T cell responses to AZD1222 COVID-19 vaccine. Germline V lookup: CDR1 LGHNA, CDR2 YNFKEQ. The CDR3 spans 17 residues. V was pared by 4 bases and J by 6 bases, with 13 bases of the junction left unmatched. Findings and limits, study-wide: There were mostly white British donors and more females than males, and clonal diversity was possibly underestimated.

The data were produced by immunoSEQ multiplex PCR, yet TCRdb's version contains in-frame clones alone and is incomplete. The table lists some 60,000 clones, about 74% of them singletons. The source was peripheral blood, collected 28 days after the second AZD1222 dose. The chain is built from TRBV4-2 and TRBJ1-3; 9 bases match TRBD1. The source is an adult who received the AZD1222 COVID-19 vaccine. CDR3 amino acids: CASSRMSPGQGINTIYF. CDR3 DNA: TGTGCCAGCAGCCGAATGTCGCCGGGACAGGGCATAAACACCATATATTTT.